These T cell receptor beta chains were read from a single sample in a study of OX40 agonist ivuxolimab in advanced cancers. Some clones are missing from TCRdb's copy, which holds only in-frame ones; the method was immunoSEQ multiplex PCR. The table lists 98,000 or so clones, roughly 83% of them singletons. The source material was CD4+ or CD8+ T cells sorted from blood, sampled in a trial of the OX40 agonist ivuxolimab. The receptors originated from an adult with an advanced solid tumor such as melanoma, head and neck, liver or kidney cancer. CDR3s include the opening cysteine and the closing phenylalanine or tryptophan. D genes are given only for firm matches. Some rows have no size entry. The others give once, few or many, or a class for an expanded clone.

CDR3 protein: CAISGGLGDTQYF
CDR3 DNA: TGTGCCATCAGTGGGGGGCTGGGAGATACGCAGTATTTT
clone size: .
V gene: TRBV10-3
D gene: .
J gene: TRBJ2-3

CDR3 protein: CASSVAGGLAGAQETQYF
CDR3 DNA: TGTGCCAGCAGCGTAGCGGGGGGGCTAGCGGGGGCTCAAGAGACCCAGTACTTC
clone size: .
V gene: TRBV9
D gene: TRBD2
J gene: TRBJ2-5

CDR3 protein: CASSFRSAGEQYF
CDR3 DNA: TGTGCCAGCAGCTTTCGGTCGGCGGGGGAGCAGTACTTC
clone size: .
V gene: TRBV7-3
D gene: .
J gene: TRBJ2-7

CDR3 protein: CASSSAVGGGGEKLFF
CDR3 DNA: TGTGCCAGCAGCTCCGCAGTAGGAGGGGGAGGTGAAAAACTGTTTTTT
clone size: .
V gene: TRBV7-9
D gene: .
J gene: TRBJ1-4

CDR3 protein: CASSVETQGSEQFF
CDR3 DNA: TGTGCCAGCAGCGTAGAGACCCAGGGTAGTGAGCAGTTCTTC
clone size: .
V gene: TRBV9
D gene: .
J gene: TRBJ2-1

CDR3 protein: CASSPGTGGKGQFF
CDR3 DNA: TGTGCCAGCTCACCTGGGACAGGAGGCAAAGGGCAGTTCTTC
clone size: .
V gene: TRBV18
D gene: TRBD1
J gene: TRBJ2-1

CDR3 protein: CASSSRAAPKGYTF
CDR3 DNA: TGTGCCAGCAGTTCCCGGGCCGCTCCTAAGGGCTACACCTTC
clone size: .
V gene: TRBV7-2
D gene: .
J gene: TRBJ1-2

CDR3 protein: CASSSVAGVPSGEQFF
CDR3 DNA: TGCGCCAGCAGCTCGGTAGCGGGAGTCCCGTCGGGTGAGCAGTTCTTC
clone size: .
V gene: TRBV5-1
D gene: TRBD2
J gene: TRBJ2-1

CDR3 protein: CASSLEGLNSPLHF
CDR3 DNA: TGTGCCAGCAGTTTGGAGGGACTTAATTCACCCCTCCACTTT
clone size: .
V gene: TRBV27
D gene: .
J gene: TRBJ1-6

CDR3 protein: CSVRGSTVGVNTEAFF
CDR3 DNA: TGCAGCGTTCGGGGCAGTACTGTTGGGGTGAACACTGAAGCTTTCTTT
clone size: few
V gene: TRBV29-1
D gene: .
J gene: TRBJ1-1

CDR3 protein: CASSPPGQGMVNEQFF
CDR3 DNA: TGTGCCAGCAGCCCACCGGGACAGGGGATGGTGAATGAGCAGTTCTTC
clone size: .
V gene: TRBV5-4
D gene: TRBD1
J gene: TRBJ2-1

CDR3 protein: CASSQDGTGRGPYTDTQYF
CDR3 DNA: TGTGCCAGCAGCCAAGATGGTACGGGGCGGGGGCCTTACACAGATACGCAGTATTTT
clone size: .
V gene: TRBV4-2
D gene: .
J gene: TRBJ2-3

CDR3 protein: CASGLLAGGAEQYF
CDR3 DNA: TGTGCTAGTGGTTTGCTAGCGGGGGGTGCCGAGCAGTACTTC
clone size: .
V gene: TRBV12-5
D gene: TRBD2
J gene: TRBJ2-7

CDR3 protein: CATSRGVGGVIGYTF
CDR3 DNA: TGTGCCACCAGCAGAGGTGTAGGGGGCGTTATAGGCTACACCTTC
clone size: .
V gene: TRBV15
D gene: TRBD1
J gene: TRBJ1-2

CDR3 protein: CASSLASYNEQFF
CDR3 DNA: TGTGCCAGCAGCCTAGCCTCCTACAATGAGCAGTTCTTC
clone size: few
V gene: TRBV11-3
D gene: .
J gene: TRBJ2-1

CDR3 protein: CAISARQGAENSPLHF
CDR3 DNA: TGTGCCATCAGTGCTAGACAGGGAGCAGAAAATTCACCCCTCCACTTT
clone size: few
V gene: TRBV10-3
D gene: TRBD1
J gene: TRBJ1-6

CDR3 protein: CASRREPSGSEEQYF
CDR3 DNA: TGTGCCAGCAGGAGGGAGCCTAGCGGGAGTGAAGAGCAGTACTTC
clone size: .
V gene: TRBV5-8
D gene: TRBD2
J gene: TRBJ2-7

CDR3 protein: CASSYRAGEQYF
CDR3 DNA: TGTGCCAGCAGTTACAGGGCTGGCGAGCAGTACTTC
clone size: .
V gene: TRBV6-6
D gene: .
J gene: TRBJ2-7

CDR3 protein: CASSRAGQLNTEAFF
CDR3 DNA: TGTGCCAGCAGCAGGGCGGGACAACTGAACACTGAAGCTTTCTTT
clone size: .
V gene: TRBV9
D gene: .
J gene: TRBJ1-1

CDR3 protein: CASSSRQTLWYGYTF
CDR3 DNA: TGTGCCAGCAGCAGCCGACAGACGCTTTGGTATGGCTACACCTTC
clone size: .
V gene: TRBV7-2
D gene: .
J gene: TRBJ1-2

CDR3 protein: CASSLARSRSGTSTTGELFF
CDR3 DNA: TGTGCCAGCAGCTTGGCCCGATCTCGGTCGGGGACTAGCACCACCGGGGAGCTGTTTTTT
clone size: .
V gene: TRBV5-4
D gene: TRBD2
J gene: TRBJ2-2

CDR3 protein: CASSPTEYNYGYTF
CDR3 DNA: TGTGCCAGCTCACCGACAGAATATAACTATGGCTACACCTTC
clone size: few
V gene: TRBV18
D gene: .
J gene: TRBJ1-2

CDR3 protein: CASSRGGGNSPLHF
CDR3 DNA: TGTGCCAGCAGCCGAGGAGGGGGGAATTCACCCCTCCACTTT
clone size: few
V gene: TRBV7-2
D gene: .
J gene: TRBJ1-6

CDR3 protein: CASSSHHIAGYNEQFF
CDR3 DNA: TGTGCCAGCAGTTCCCACCACATAGCGGGTTACAATGAGCAGTTCTTC
clone size: few
V gene: TRBV28
D gene: TRBD2
J gene: TRBJ2-1

CDR3 protein: CASRKVRDTNQPQHF
CDR3 DNA: TGCGCCAGCAGAAAAGTCCGGGACACCAATCAGCCCCAGCATTTT
clone size: .
V gene: TRBV4-1
D gene: .
J gene: TRBJ1-5

CDR3 protein: CASTPLGGLAGETQYF
CDR3 DNA: TGCGCCAGCACTCCTCTAGGTGGACTAGCGGGAGAGACCCAGTACTTC
clone size: .
V gene: TRBV4-3
D gene: TRBD2
J gene: TRBJ2-5

CDR3 protein: CASSVGLAGRETQYF
CDR3 DNA: TGTGCCAGCAGCGTAGGACTAGCGGGGAGAGAGACCCAGTACTTC
clone size: .
V gene: TRBV9
D gene: TRBD2
J gene: TRBJ2-5

CDR3 protein: CASSPHDRKETQYF
CDR3 DNA: TGTGCCAGCAGTCCCCACGACAGGAAAGAGACCCAGTACTTC
clone size: .
V gene: TRBV27
D gene: .
J gene: TRBJ2-5

CDR3 protein: CASSPGGLNTEAFF
CDR3 DNA: TGCGCCAGCAGCCCGGGAGGTTTGAACACTGAAGCTTTCTTT
clone size: few
V gene: TRBV5-1
D gene: .
J gene: TRBJ1-1

CDR3 protein: CASSQDVGPKGNTIYF
CDR3 DNA: TGTGCCAGCAGCCAAGACGTGGGCCCCAAAGGAAACACCATATATTTT
clone size: .
V gene: TRBV14
D gene: .
J gene: TRBJ1-3

CDR3 protein: CASSPSGGRSYNEQFF
CDR3 DNA: TGTGCCAGCTCACCTAGCGGGGGCCGTTCCTACAATGAGCAGTTCTTC
clone size: .
V gene: TRBV18
D gene: TRBD2
J gene: TRBJ2-1

CDR3 protein: CASSPQGGQPQHF
CDR3 DNA: TGTGCCAGCAGCCCCCAGGGCGGCCAGCCCCAGCATTTT
clone size: few
V gene: TRBV7-8
D gene: .
J gene: TRBJ1-5

CDR3 protein: CASSPPSGGSYEQYF
CDR3 DNA: TGTGCCAGCTCACCACCGTCAGGGGGAAGTTACGAGCAGTACTTC
clone size: many
V gene: TRBV18
D gene: TRBD1
J gene: TRBJ2-7

CDR3 protein: CASQRDSGNTIYF
CDR3 DNA: TGTGCCAGCCAAAGAGACTCTGGAAACACCATATATTTT
clone size: .
V gene: TRBV6-1
D gene: .
J gene: TRBJ1-3

CDR3 protein: CASSTGQGASWGQPQHF
CDR3 DNA: TGTGCCAGTAGTACCGGACAGGGGGCCTCGTGGGGTCAGCCCCAGCATTTT
clone size: .
V gene: TRBV19
D gene: TRBD1
J gene: TRBJ1-5

CDR3 protein: CASSDGLAGRGDTQYF
CDR3 DNA: TGTGCCAGCAGTGACGGGCTAGCCGGGAGGGGAGATACGCAGTATTTT
clone size: .
V gene: TRBV6-4
D gene: TRBD2
J gene: TRBJ2-3

CDR3 protein: CASSLGNRDQPQHF
CDR3 DNA: TGTGCCAGCAGCTTGGGGAACCGGGATCAGCCCCAGCATTTT
clone size: .
V gene: TRBV5-6
D gene: .
J gene: TRBJ1-5

CDR3 protein: CASSLVVANRGVRSYEQYF
CDR3 DNA: TGTGCCAGCAGCTTAGTAGTAGCGAACAGGGGGGTGAGGTCCTACGAGCAGTACTTC
clone size: .
V gene: TRBV7-8
D gene: TRBD1
J gene: TRBJ2-7

CDR3 protein: CASSEEGQWYEQYF
CDR3 DNA: TGTGCCAGCAGTGAAGAGGGACAGTGGTACGAGCAGTACTTC
clone size: .
V gene: TRBV6-1
D gene: TRBD1
J gene: TRBJ2-7

CDR3 protein: CAAGGTIPTTYGYTF
CDR3 DNA: TGTGCCGCCGGGGGTACGATTCCTACCACCTATGGCTACACCTTC
clone size: .
V gene: TRBV19
D gene: .
J gene: TRBJ1-2

CDR3 protein: CASSQGPGQGRTYEQYF
CDR3 DNA: TGTGCCAGCAGCCAAGGACCAGGGCAGGGAAGAACCTACGAGCAGTACTTC
clone size: .
V gene: TRBV4-2
D gene: .
J gene: TRBJ2-7

CDR3 protein: CASSLEGYEQYF
CDR3 DNA: TGTGCCAGCAGCTTGGAGGGCTACGAGCAGTACTTC
clone size: .
V gene: TRBV5-4
D gene: .
J gene: TRBJ2-7

CDR3 protein: CASRPTVQETRYF
CDR3 DNA: TGTGCCAGCAGGCCGACAGTGCAAGAGACCCGGTACTTC
clone size: once
V gene: TRBV6-5
D gene: .
J gene: TRBJ2-5

CDR3 protein: CASSKAGYNEKLFF
CDR3 DNA: TGTGCCAGCAGCAAGGCAGGGTATAATGAAAAACTGTTTTTT
clone size: .
V gene: TRBV6-5
D gene: .
J gene: TRBJ1-4

CDR3 protein: CASSLARSTTGELFF
CDR3 DNA: TGTGCCAGCAGCTTAGCAAGGTCGACTACCGGGGAGCTGTTTTTT
clone size: .
V gene: TRBV7-2
D gene: .
J gene: TRBJ2-2

CDR3 protein: CASSPANYGYTF
CDR3 DNA: TGTGCCAGCAGCCCGGCGAACTATGGCTACACCTTC
clone size: .
V gene: TRBV7-8
D gene: .
J gene: TRBJ1-2

CDR3 protein: CASNGGHGANVLTF
CDR3 DNA: TGTGCCAGCAACGGAGGTCATGGGGCCAACGTCCTGACTTTC
clone size: .
V gene: TRBV5-5
D gene: .
J gene: TRBJ2-6

CDR3 protein: CASSLGGRTEAFF
CDR3 DNA: TGTGCCAGCAGCTTAGGTGGTCGCACTGAAGCTTTCTTT
clone size: .
V gene: TRBV7-3
D gene: .
J gene: TRBJ1-1

CDR3 protein: CASSSLRRRGAGANVLTF
CDR3 DNA: TGTGCCAGCAGCTCCCTTAGGAGGAGGGGGGCTGGGGCCAACGTCCTGACTTTC
clone size: .
V gene: TRBV28
D gene: .
J gene: TRBJ2-6